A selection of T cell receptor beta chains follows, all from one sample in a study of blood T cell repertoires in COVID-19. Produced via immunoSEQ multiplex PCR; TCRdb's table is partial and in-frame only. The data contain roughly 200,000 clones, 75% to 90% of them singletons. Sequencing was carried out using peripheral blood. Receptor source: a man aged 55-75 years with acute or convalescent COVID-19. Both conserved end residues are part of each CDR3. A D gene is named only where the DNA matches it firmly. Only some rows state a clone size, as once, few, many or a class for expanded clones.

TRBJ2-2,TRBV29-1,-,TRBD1,CSVLRRTGTGGSGELFF,TGCAGCGTCCTACGGCGTACCGGGACAGGGGGCTCCGGGGAGCTGTTTTTT
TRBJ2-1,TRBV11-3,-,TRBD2,CASSPGLAGGNEQFF,TGTGCCAGCAGTCCCGGACTAGCGGGAGGGAATGAGCAGTTCTTC
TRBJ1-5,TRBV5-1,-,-,CASSLSGDQPQHF,TGCGCCAGCAGCTTGTCCGGGGATCAGCCCCAGCATTTT
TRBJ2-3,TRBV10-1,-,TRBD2,CASSESPWSIVAGEGTDTQYF,TGCGCCAGCAGTGAGTCTCCGTGGTCGATTGTGGCGGGAGAAGGTACAGATACGCAGTATTTT
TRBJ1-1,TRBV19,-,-,CASSIRENTEAFF,TGTGCCAGTAGTATCCGAGAAAACACTGAAGCTTTCTTT
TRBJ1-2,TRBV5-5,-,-,CASSKLDGGRGLAGYTF,TGTGCCAGCAGCAAATTGGACGGGGGGCGCGGACTAGCGGGCTACACCTTC
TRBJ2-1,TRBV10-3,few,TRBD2,CAASSSGAIYNEQFF,TGTGCCGCCTCTTCTAGCGGGGCAATCTACAATGAGCAGTTCTTC
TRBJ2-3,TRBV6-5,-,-,CASTADGRFTDTQYF,TGTGCCAGCACAGCGGACGGGAGATTCACAGATACGCAGTATTTT
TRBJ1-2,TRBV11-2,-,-,CASSWEEGNYGYTF,TGTGCCAGCAGTTGGGAGGAGGGGAACTATGGCTACACCTTC
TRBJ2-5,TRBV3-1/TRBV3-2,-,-,CASRWGRVSQETQYF,TGTGCCAGCAGATGGGGGCGAGTGTCCCAAGAGACCCAGTACTTC
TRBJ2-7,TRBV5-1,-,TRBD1,CASSYDRGSYEQYF,TGCGCCAGCAGCTATGACAGGGGCTCCTACGAGCAGTACTTC
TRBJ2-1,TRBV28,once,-,CASSQRQDYEQFF,TGTGCCAGCAGCCAACGACAGGACTATGAGCAGTTCTTC
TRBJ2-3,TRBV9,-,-,CASSVGQGLTDTQYF,TGTGCCAGCAGCGTAGGCCAGGGGCTCACAGATACGCAGTATTTT
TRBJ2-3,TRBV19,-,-,CASNRGGSTDTQYF,TGTGCCAGTAATAGGGGTGGGTCCACAGATACGCAGTATTTT
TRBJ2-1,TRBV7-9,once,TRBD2,CASSPPLAVEQFF,TGTGCCAGCAGCCCCCCTCTAGCGGTTGAGCAGTTCTTC
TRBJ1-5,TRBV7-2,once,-,CASSLDGGGRQPQHF,TGTGCCAGCAGCTTGGATGGGGGGGGCCGTCAGCCCCAGCATTTT
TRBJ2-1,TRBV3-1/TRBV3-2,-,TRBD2,CASSRLAGANEQFF,TGTGCCAGCAGCCGCCTAGCGGGAGCCAATGAGCAGTTCTTC
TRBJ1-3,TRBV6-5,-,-,CASSFFRGEVGNTIYF,TGTGCCAGCAGTTTTTTCAGGGGAGAGGTTGGAAACACCATATATTTT
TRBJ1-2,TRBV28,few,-,CASRLGGADYGYTF,TGTGCCAGCAGGCTGGGGGGGGCAGACTATGGCTACACCTTC
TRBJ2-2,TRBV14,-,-,CASSQDHNKGKLFF,TGTGCCAGCAGCCAAGATCACAATAAGGGGAAGCTGTTTTTT
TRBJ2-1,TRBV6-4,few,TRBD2,CASSDEGGIGEQFF,TGTGCCAGCAGTGACGAGGGAGGGATCGGTGAGCAGTTCTTC
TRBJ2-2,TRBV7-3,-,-,CASSLFPGGELFF,TGTGCCAGCAGCTTATTTCCGGGCGGGGAGCTGTTTTTT
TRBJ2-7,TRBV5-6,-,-,CASSLEAGISYEQYF,TGTGCCAGCAGCTTGGAGGCAGGAATATCCTACGAGCAGTACTTC
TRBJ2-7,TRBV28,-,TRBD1,CASSRLTGTGGNEQYF,TGTGCCAGCAGCCGCCTCACCGGGACAGGGGGCAACGAGCAGTACTTC
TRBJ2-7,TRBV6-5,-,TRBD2,CASSYSGGVDEQYF,TGTGCCAGCAGTTACTCGGGAGGGGTTGACGAGCAGTACTTC
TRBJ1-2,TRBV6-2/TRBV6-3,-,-,CASSHRAQGYTF,TGTGCCAGCAGCCACAGGGCCCAAGGCTACACCTTC
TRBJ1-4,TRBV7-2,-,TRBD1,CASRTTGLSNEKLFF,TGTGCCAGCAGGACGACAGGGTTAAGTAATGAAAAACTGTTTTTT
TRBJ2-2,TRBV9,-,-,CASSVAQGTGELFF,TGTGCCAGCAGCGTAGCTCAGGGAACCGGGGAGCTGTTTTTT
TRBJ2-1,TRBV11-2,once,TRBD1,CASSLQGSGEQFF,TGTGCCAGCAGCCTACAGGGGAGTGGTGAGCAGTTCTTC
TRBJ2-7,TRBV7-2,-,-,CASSLGGSVAEQYF,TGTGCCAGCAGCTTAGGAGGGAGTGTCGCTGAGCAGTACTTC
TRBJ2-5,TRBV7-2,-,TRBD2,CASSLASSGQETQYF,TGTGCCAGCAGCTTAGCGTCTAGCGGTCAAGAGACCCAGTACTTC
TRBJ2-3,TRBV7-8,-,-,CASSRAVVDTQYF,TGTGCCAGCAGCCGGGCCGTGGTTGATACGCAGTATTTT
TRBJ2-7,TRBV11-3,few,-,CASSLTGEYEQYF,TGTGCCAGCAGCTTAACAGGAGAGTACGAGCAGTACTTC